These 19 T cell receptor beta chains share one sample of origin, sequenced in a study of blood T cells in healthy people across ages. For the second PCR, which ran for roughly 7 to 11 cycles, a sample-barcoded 5' primer and a J-beta primer mix were used. TCRdb independently ran MiXCR on the 5' RACE reads; one entry per CDR3 protein. The table includes fewer than 1,200,000 distinct CDR3 sequences, approximately 25% detected once. A further study also used this sample, focusing on T cells of mothers and their children.

Sequenced sample: blood. These receptor sequences come from a girl aged 2 to 9 in good health.

This clonotype was detected a few times. V is TRBV10-3 and J is TRBJ2-5; maybe TRBD1 (5 bases). The J call may not be correct, given that the DNA end is closer to TRBJ2-1. CDR3 length: 10 residues. Germline V gives CDR1 ENHRY, CDR2 SYGVKD. The CDR3 bases are TGTGCCGCAGGGTCCAATGAGCAGTTCTTC. It specifies CAAGSNEQFF.

This chain connects TRBV9 to TRBJ2-7; D gene unclear. The germline V gene encodes CDR1 SGDLS and CDR2 YYNGEE. The CDR3 totals 14 residues. The V gene lost 0 bases and the J gene lost 2 bases, with 9 bases spanning the gap. The CDR3 DNA is TGTGCCAGCAGCGTAGGGGAACAAACCTACGAGCAGTACTTC. It codes for CASSVGEQTYEQYF. Looking up the rest from reference TRBV9 and TRBJ2-7 gives the full variable domain: DSGVTQTPKHLITATGQRVTLRCSPRSGDLSVYWYQQSLDQGLQFLIQYYNGEERAKGNILERFSAQQFPDLHSELNLSSLELGDSALYFCASSVGEQTYEQYFGPGTRLTVT.

This clonotype has only a few counts. V is TRBV11-1 and J is TRBJ2-1; 9 bases align to TRBD2. After removal of 4 bases from V and 0 bases from J, the junction contained 19 bases not matched to a gene. CDR1 and CDR2 (germline): SGHAT, FQDESV (reference sequence). The CDR3 is 21 amino acids. The CDR3 spells CASSSLHASGGYRSSYNEQFF. The CDR3 DNA sequence: TGTGCCAGCAGCTCCCTCCATGCCAGCGGGGGGTACCGTAGCTCCTACAATGAGCAGTTCTTC.

This clonotype showed up just a few times. This rearrangement joins TRBV7-9 to TRBJ1-2; D remains ambiguous. In germline, CDR1 is SEHNR, CDR2 FQNEAQ (reference sequence). This CDR3 has 13 residues. V lost 5 bases, J lost 6 bases, and 13 bases lay in between. The CDR3 is CASSETTSHGYTF. Here the CDR3 DNA reads TGTGCCAGCAGCGAGACTACTAGCCATGGCTACACCTTC.

This clonotype has just a few counts. This sequence joins TRBV29-1 and TRBJ1-4; D is uncertain. This CDR3 is built from 11 residues. V was cut by 3 bases and J by 7 bases, with 6 bases left in between. The germline gives CDR1 SQVTM, CDR2 ANQGSEA. As DNA, the CDR3 is TGCAGCGTTGAGTCGGGTGAAAAACTGTTTTTT. This codes for CSVESGEKLFF.

This clonotype was seen many times. V is TRBV20-1 and J is TRBJ2-7, with 10 bases that match TRBD1. CDR1 and CDR2 (germline): DFQATT, SNEGSKA (reference sequence). Losses at the gene ends were 6 bases for V and 3 bases for J; bases not matched to a gene: 11. This CDR3 comprises 15 residues. This CDR3 reads CSANGRGQGHYEQYF. The DNA of the CDR3 is TGCAGTGCAAACGGCCGGGGACAGGGGCACTACGAGCAGTACTTC.

This clonotype was picked up a small number of times. The V and J genes are TRBV29-1 and TRBJ2-5; D gene ambiguous. The germline V gene has CDR1 SQVTM and CDR2 ANQGSEA. The CDR3 covers 14 residues. Trimming pared 7 bases from V and 0 bases from J, leaving 15 bases between. The DNA for the CDR3 is TGCAGCGGAACAGATCCTATCTACCAAGAGACCCAGTACTTC. It codes for CSGTDPIYQETQYF.

In its sample, this clonotype was seen a few times. V usage is TRBV12-3 or TRBV12-4 and J usage is TRBJ2-6, with 7 bases matching TRBD1. This CDR3 contains 16 residues. Trimming took 7 bases from V and 2 from J; bases not matched to a gene: 8. The DNA for the CDR3 is TGTGCCAGCACATTAGGGACAGCGGCTGGGGCCAACGTCCTGACTTTC. Protein product: CASTLGTAAGANVLTF.

This clonotype was recorded a few times. The V call is TRBV5-1, the J call TRBJ2-5; tentatively, D is TRBD2 (5 bases). V was cut by 9 bases and J by 5 bases, with 17 bases left in between. The germline V gene has CDR1 SGHRS and CDR2 YFSETQ. CDR3 length equals 13 residues. This CDR3 reads CATTRGVGETQYF. CDR3 bases: TGCGCCACAACTCGGGGAGTAGGGGAGACCCAGTACTTC.

This chain connects TRBV29-1 to TRBJ1-5; D uncertain. Between the trimmed V and J ends, which lost 4 bases and 4 bases, there was a span of 11 bases. CDR1 is SQVTM, CDR2 ANQGSEA, per germline. The CDR3 runs 13 residues. The CDR3 sequence: CSVGGAGNQPQHF. The CDR3, as DNA: TGCAGCGTTGGAGGCGCGGGGAATCAGCCCCAGCATTTT.

This clonotype was counted a few times. The rearrangement uses TRBV10-3 and TRBJ2-5; 12 bases fit TRBD2. Germline values: CDR1 ENHRY, CDR2 SYGVKD. V lost 5 bases to trimming and J lost 2 bases; unmatched junction nucleotides: 9. The CDR3 is made up of 17 amino acids. CDR3 bases: TGTGCCATCAGTAATCCTAGCGGGAGGGTCGGGCAAGAGACCCAGTACTTC. Translating gives CAISNPSGRVGQETQYF.

The rearrangement uses TRBV29-1 and TRBJ2-1; tentatively, D is TRBD2 (6 bases). Germline values: CDR1 SQVTM, CDR2 ANQGSEA. The CDR3 extends over 15 amino acids. V was clipped by 4 bases and J by 7 bases, with 20 bases between them. The CDR3 here is CSVALPGALSNEQFF. The CDR3, as DNA: TGCAGCGTTGCTCTCCCGGGAGCCCTATCGAATGAGCAGTTCTTC.

This chain connects TRBV5-4 to TRBJ1-1, with 8 positions matching TRBD1. There are 13 residues in the CDR3. J gave up 11 bases and V 2 bases, and 8 bases lay outside the gene matches. The germline CDR1 and CDR2 sequences are SGHNT and YYREEE (reference sequence). CDR3 region: CASSLQGGGSAFF. CDR3 DNA sequence: TGTGCCAGCAGCTTACAGGGGGGGGGTAGTGCTTTCTTT.

This clonotype came up a few times. The rearrangement joins TRBV7-2 to TRBJ2-4; D might be TRBD1 or TRBD2, each matching 6 bases. Germline CDR1 is SGHTA and CDR2 is FQGNSA. There are 14 residues in the CDR3. Trimming removed 3 bases at V and 9 bases at J, with 15 bases between. Here the CDR3 DNA reads TGTGCCAGCAGCTTGGGGGCGGGGTCGGGCATTCAGTACTTC. It codes for CASSLGAGSGIQYF.

This chain uses TRBV29-1 with TRBJ2-3; D call uncertain. In germline, CDR1 is SQVTM, CDR2 ANQGSEA. This CDR3 contains 11 residues. Between the trimmed V and J ends, which lost 4 bases and 6 bases, there was a span of 8 bases. CDR3: CSVVSEDTQYF. The CDR3 coding sequence is TGCAGCGTTGTATCAGAGGATACGCAGTATTTT.

This clonotype was counted a few times. This chain uses TRBV5-1 with TRBJ2-5; D unresolved. Trimming stripped 4 bases from V and 5 bases from J, with 9 bases between. This CDR3 is built from 12 residues. Germline values: CDR1 SGHRS, CDR2 YFSETQ. CDR3 nucleotide sequence: TGCGCCAGCAGCCAGCCCTCGGAGACCCAGTACTTC. This translates into CASSQPSETQYF.

The rearrangement joins TRBV29-1 to TRBJ2-7; no clear D. Germline values: CDR1 SQVTM, CDR2 ANQGSEA. This CDR3 is 11 amino acids long. Trimming pared 2 bases from V and 1 base from J, leaving 3 bases between. The CDR3 nucleotides read TGCAGCGTTGAATGGTCCTACGAGCAGTACTTC. This sequence encodes CSVEWSYEQYF.

This clonotype was counted a few times. CDR3 sequence reads: CASSVDLAGGTGELFF. In DNA, the CDR3 is TGTGCCAGCAGCGTGGATCTAGCGGGAGGCACCGGGGAGCTGTTTTTT. The rearrangement joins TRBV2 to TRBJ2-2; 11 bases map to TRBD2. The CDR3 covers 16 residues. The V gene's germline CDR1 is SNHLY and CDR2 FYNNEI. V lost 6 bases and J lost 4; bases outside the gene matches: 7.

The rearrangement links TRBV6-5 to TRBJ2-7; weak D call: TRBD2 (6 bases). The V end was cut by 4 bases, the J end by 7 bases, with 14 bases between. This CDR3 spans 13 amino acids. Germline loops: CDR1 MNHEY, CDR2 SVGAGI. CDR3 loop: CASSSPGVHEQYF. The CDR3, as DNA: TGTGCCAGCAGTTCTCCGGGGGTCCATGAGCAGTACTTC.